This T cell receptor (beta chain) was captured in a study of OX40 agonist ivuxolimab in advanced cancers. The length of the CDR3 is 13 residues. The V end was cut by 3 bases, the J end by 2 bases, with 7 bases between. Germline V lookup: CDR1 MDHEN, CDR2 SYDVKM. Study outcomes and limitations: The specificity for antigen of the expanded peripheral T cells was not determined.

In the case of this clone: Its antigen is as yet unknown.

Profiling relied on immunoSEQ multiplex PCR, and the TCRdb table lists in-frame clones only, not all of them. The table lists 50,000 to 85,000 clones, roughly 85% of them singletons. The sample in question was CD4+ or CD8+ T cells sorted from blood, obtained in a trial of the OX40 agonist ivuxolimab. The chain combines TRBV28 with TRBJ1-2; no clear D. The sequence came from an adult with an advanced solid tumor such as melanoma, head and neck, liver or kidney cancer. The DNA for the CDR3 is TGTGCCAGCAGTTTTAGGGCGAACTATGGCTACACCTTC. Translating it yields CASSFRANYGYTF.